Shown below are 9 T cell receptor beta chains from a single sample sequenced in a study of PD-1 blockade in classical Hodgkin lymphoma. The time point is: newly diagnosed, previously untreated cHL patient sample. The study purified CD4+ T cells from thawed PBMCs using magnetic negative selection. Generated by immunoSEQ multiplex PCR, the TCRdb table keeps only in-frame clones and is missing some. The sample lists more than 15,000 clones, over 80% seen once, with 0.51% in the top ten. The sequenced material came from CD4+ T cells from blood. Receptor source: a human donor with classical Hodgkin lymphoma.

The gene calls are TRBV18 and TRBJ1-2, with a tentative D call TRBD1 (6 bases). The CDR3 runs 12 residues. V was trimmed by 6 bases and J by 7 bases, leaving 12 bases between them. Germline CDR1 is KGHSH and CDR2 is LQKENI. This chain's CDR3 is CASSPKGGGYTF. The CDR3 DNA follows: TGTGCCAGCTCTCCCAAGGGGGGTGGCTACACCTTC. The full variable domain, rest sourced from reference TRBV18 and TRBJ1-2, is NAGVMQNPRHLVRRRGQEARLRCSPMKGHSHVYWYRQLPEEGLKFMVYLQKENIIDESGMPKERFSAEFPKEGPSILRIQQVVRGDSAAYFCASSPKGGGYTFGSGTRLTVV.

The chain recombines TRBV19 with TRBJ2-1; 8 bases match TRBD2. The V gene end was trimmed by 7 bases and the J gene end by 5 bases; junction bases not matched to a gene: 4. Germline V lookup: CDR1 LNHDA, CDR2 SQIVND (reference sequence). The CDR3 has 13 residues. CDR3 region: CASKKRENNEQFF. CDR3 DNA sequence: TGTGCCAGTAAAAAGCGGGAGAACAATGAGCAGTTCTTC.

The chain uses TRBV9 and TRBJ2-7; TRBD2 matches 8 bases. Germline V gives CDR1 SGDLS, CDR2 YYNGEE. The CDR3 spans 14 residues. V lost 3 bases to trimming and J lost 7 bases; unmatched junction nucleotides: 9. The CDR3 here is CASSASGTRGEQYF. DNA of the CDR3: TGTGCCAGCAGCGCCTCCGGGACTAGGGGAGAGCAGTACTTC.

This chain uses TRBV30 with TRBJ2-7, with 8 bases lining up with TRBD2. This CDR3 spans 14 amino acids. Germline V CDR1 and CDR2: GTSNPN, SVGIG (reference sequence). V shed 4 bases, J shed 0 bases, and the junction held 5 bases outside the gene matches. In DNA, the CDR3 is TGTGCCTGGACTAGCGGGCCTACCTCCTACGAGCAGTACTTC. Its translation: CAWTSGPTSYEQYF.

CDR3 in amino acids: CASSLSGLAGGYEQYF. In DNA form, the CDR3 reads TGTGCCAGCAGTTTATCGGGTCTAGCGGGAGGCTACGAGCAGTACTTC. The chain recombines TRBV27 with TRBJ2-7; 11 bases line up with TRBD2. In germline, CDR1 is MNHEY, CDR2 SMNVEV (reference sequence). The CDR3 runs 16 residues. J was trimmed by 3 bases and V by 0 bases; bases with no gene match: 4.

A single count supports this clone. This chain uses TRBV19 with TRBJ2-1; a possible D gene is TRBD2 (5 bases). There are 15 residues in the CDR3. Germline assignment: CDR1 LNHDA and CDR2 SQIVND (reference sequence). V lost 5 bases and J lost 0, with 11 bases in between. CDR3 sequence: CASSAAGHSYNEQFF. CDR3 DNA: TGTGCCAGTAGTGCCGCGGGCCACTCCTACAATGAGCAGTTCTTC.

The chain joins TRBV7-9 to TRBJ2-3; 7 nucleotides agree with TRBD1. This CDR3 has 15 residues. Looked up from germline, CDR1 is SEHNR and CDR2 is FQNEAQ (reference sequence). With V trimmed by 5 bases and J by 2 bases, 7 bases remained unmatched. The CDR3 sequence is CASSQQGTYTDTQYF. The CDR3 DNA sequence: TGTGCCAGCAGCCAACAGGGGACATACACAGATACGCAGTATTTT. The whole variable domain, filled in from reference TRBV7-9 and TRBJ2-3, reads DTGVSQNPRHKITKRGQNVTFRCDPISEHNRLYWYRQTLGQGPEFLTYFQNEAQLEKSRLLSDRFSAERPKGSFSTLEIQRTEQGDSAMYLCASSQQGTYTDTQYFGPGTRLTVL.

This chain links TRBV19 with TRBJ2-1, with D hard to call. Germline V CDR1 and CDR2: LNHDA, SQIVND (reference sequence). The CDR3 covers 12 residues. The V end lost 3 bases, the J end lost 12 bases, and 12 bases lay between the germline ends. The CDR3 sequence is CASSIMGVVQFF. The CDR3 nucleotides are TGTGCCAGTAGTATTATGGGTGTGGTGCAGTTCTTC.

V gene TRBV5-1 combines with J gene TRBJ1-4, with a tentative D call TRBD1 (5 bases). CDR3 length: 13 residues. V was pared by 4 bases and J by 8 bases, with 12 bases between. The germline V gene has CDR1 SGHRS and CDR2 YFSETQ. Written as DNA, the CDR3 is TGCGCCAGCAGCCCGGGACTGGGGGAAAAACTGTTTTTT. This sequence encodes CASSPGLGEKLFF.